Presented here are 17 T cell receptor beta chains from one specimen sequenced in a study of shared clonotypes between healthy human individuals (dated by TCRdb to about 2020). The library was prepared using the immunoSEQ multiplex PCR assay. TCRdb retrieved this table from immuneACCESS and kept in-frame rearrangements only. Not all clones are present; in checked studies, unresolved V genes account for under half, and no reason is known for the remainder. For this sample the table gives about 2.3 million clones, of which 85% to 95% were detected only once. The ten largest account for 0.39% of the sample. Sequenced input: naive CD4+ T cells from PBMCs. This specimen's cell subset or site label, interpreted: CD45RA+ positively selected. These receptors were collected from a man aged 18 to 29 in good health. Some clones in this sample may be carry-over from other donors' samples.

The chain uses TRBV28 and TRBJ2-7; TRBD1 matches 7 bases. The germline CDR1 and CDR2 sequences are MDHEN and SYDVKM. V was pared by 7 bases and J by 3 bases, with 9 bases of the junction left unmatched. The CDR3 is 14 residues long. CDR3 amino acids: CASTSRGQLYEQYF. CDR3 coding DNA: TGTGCCAGCACCTCTAGGGGGCAGCTCTACGAGCAGTACTTC. Filled out from reference TRBV28 and TRBJ2-7, the complete variable domain reads DVKVTQSSRYLVKRTGEKVFLECVQDMDHENMFWYRQDPGLGLRLIYFSYDVKMKEKGDIPEGYSVSREKKERFSLILESASTNQTSMYLCASTSRGQLYEQYFGPGTRLTVT.

The V gene is TRBV5-4, the J gene TRBJ2-1; 7 nucleotides align to TRBD2. Trimming took 0 bases from V and 7 from J; bases not matched to a gene: 10. Germline values: CDR1 SGHNT, CDR2 YYREEE (reference sequence). This CDR3 has 16 residues. CDR3 coding DNA: TGTGCCAGCAGCTTGGGATTGGCGGGAGCTAATAATGAGCAGTTCTTC. This translates into CASSLGLAGANNEQFF.

A note on this clone: Other DNA sequences in this sample translate to the same CDR3. The CDR3 is CASSLAGTYEQYF. CDR3 DNA sequence: TGTGCCAGCAGCTTAGCAGGGACCTACGAGCAGTACTTC. The rearrangement links TRBV7-9 to TRBJ2-7; D not certain. This CDR3 contains 13 residues. Germline-derived CDR1 and CDR2 are SEHNR and FQNEAQ (reference sequence). The V end was cut by 0 bases, the J end by 2 bases, with 5 bases between.

The chain combines TRBV5-4 with TRBJ2-2, with 13 bases matching TRBD2. Germline-derived CDR1 and CDR2 are SGHNT and YYREEE (reference sequence). Trimming at V came to 4 bases and at J to 5 bases, leaving 5 bases not matched to a gene. The CDR3 has 16 residues. CDR3 DNA: TGTGCCAGCAGCACCAGGACTAGCGGGAGAACCGGGGAGCTGTTTTTT. This codes for CASSTRTSGRTGELFF.

The chain joins TRBV6-1 to TRBJ1-5; 8 bases are a match to TRBD1. Germline lookup yields CDR1 MNHNS and CDR2 SASEGT. CDR3 length: 12 amino acids. V lost 7 bases, J lost 6 bases, and 2 bases stayed unmatched. The CDR3 spells CASKDRVQPQHF. CDR3 nucleotides: TGTGCCAGCAAGGACAGGGTTCAGCCCCAGCATTTT.

CDR3 DNA: TGCGCCAGCACCCTAGGGACAAGCTACACCGGGGAGCTGTTTTTT. It codes for CASTLGTSYTGELFF. This chain links TRBV5-1 with TRBJ2-2; D is perhaps TRBD1 (6 bases). The V and J ends lost 6 bases and 3 bases respectively, with 15 bases between them. This CDR3 region has 15 residues. Germline loops: CDR1 SGHRS, CDR2 YFSETQ.

The chain carries TRBV27 and TRBJ1-5; D remains ambiguous. In germline, CDR1 is MNHEY, CDR2 SMNVEV (reference sequence). This CDR3 is 14 amino acids long. V was clipped by 1 base and J by 6 bases, with 10 bases between them. In DNA, the CDR3 is TGTGCCAGCAGTTTATTGGGTCCCACTCAGCCCCAGCATTTT. This codes for CASSLLGPTQPQHF.

The V gene is TRBV28, the J gene TRBJ1-4, with a tentative D call TRBD1 (6 bases). Trimming pared 10 bases from V and 14 bases from J, leaving 17 bases between. This CDR3 region has 11 residues. The germline CDR1 and CDR2 sequences are MDHEN and SYDVKM. CDR3 loop: CATSGGGLLFF. CDR3 nucleotides: TGTGCCACTTCGGGGGGGGGCCTGCTGTTTTTT.

This chain joins TRBV10-3 and TRBJ2-2, with D tentatively TRBD2 (5 bases). V gave up 0 bases and J gave up 6 bases, with 5 bases separating them. CDR1 and CDR2 (germline): ENHRY, SYGVKD. The length of the CDR3 is 13 residues. The CDR3 sequence: CAISESGAGELFF. CDR3 nucleotide sequence: TGTGCCATCAGTGAGTCGGGAGCCGGGGAGCTGTTTTTT.

The chain uses TRBV5-4 and TRBJ2-7; D unresolved. The CDR3 contains 15 residues. The V gene's germline CDR1 is SGHNT and CDR2 YYREEE (reference sequence). V lost 3 bases to trimming and J lost 0 bases, with 13 bases between them. The CDR3 DNA reads TGTGCCAGCAGCTCCCCCGGGTCTATCTCCTACGAGCAGTACTTC. This codes for CASSSPGSISYEQYF.

J is TRBJ2-5 and V is TRBV6-1; 7 nucleotides line up with TRBD2. Germline loops: CDR1 MNHNS, CDR2 SASEGT. V lost 8 bases and J lost 1; bases outside the gene matches: 4. The CDR3 has 13 amino acids. Here the CDR3 reads CASLWGGQETQYF. In nucleotides, the CDR3 is TGTGCCAGCCTCTGGGGGGGCCAAGAGACCCAGTACTTC.

The V gene is TRBV28, the J gene TRBJ2-7; maybe TRBD1 (5 bases). V lost 6 bases, J lost 1 base, and 10 bases lay in between. Per germline, CDR1 MDHEN and CDR2 SYDVKM. CDR3 size: 13 residues. CDR3: CASSTGFSYEQYF. The CDR3 DNA is TGTGCCAGCAGCACAGGATTTTCCTACGAGCAGTACTTC.

For this clone: Other DNA sequences of this sample code for an identical CDR3. This sequence joins TRBV29-1 and TRBJ2-1; no firm D call. CDR1 and CDR2 from the germline V gene are SQVTM and ANQGSEA. V lost 6 bases and J lost 4, with 7 bases in between. This CDR3 is 11 amino acids long. The CDR3 is CSVVEYNEQFF. CDR3 bases: TGCAGCGTGGTGGAGTACAATGAGCAGTTCTTC.

The V call is TRBV29-1, the J call TRBJ1-2; maybe TRBD1 (6 bases). The CDR3 spans 13 residues. Between the trimmed V and J ends, which lost 3 bases and 1 base, there was a span of 9 bases. Germline CDR1 is SQVTM and CDR2 is ANQGSEA. The CDR3: CSVEDRLNYGYTF. The CDR3 DNA is TGCAGCGTTGAGGACAGACTTAACTATGGCTACACCTTC.

The table lists this clone with a count of one. This chain joins TRBV18 and TRBJ2-1, with 10 bases matching TRBD2. Losses at the gene ends were 6 bases for V and 8 bases for J; bases not matched to a gene: 7. Germline V CDR1 and CDR2: KGHSH, LQKENI. The CDR3 covers 14 residues. Here the CDR3 reads CASSLQREGHEQFF. In DNA, the CDR3 is TGTGCCAGCTCCCTCCAGCGGGAGGGCCATGAGCAGTTCTTC.

In the case of this clone: This may be a read error, as it is one base from a much larger clone. The chain couples TRBV27 to TRBJ2-3; 9 bases line up with TRBD1. The CDR3 is 14 amino acids. CDR1 MNHEY and CDR2 SMNVEV come from the germline V gene (reference sequence). The trim removed 5 bases at V and 0 bases at J, leaving 0 bases unmatched. The CDR3 loop reads CASSGTGSTDTQYF. CDR3 in DNA: TGTGCCAGCAGTGGGACAGGGAGCACAGATACGCAGTATTTT.

J is TRBJ1-2 and V is TRBV7-9; D call uncertain. V lost 3 bases to trimming and J lost 5 bases, with 7 bases between them. CDR3 length equals 12 residues. CDR1 and CDR2 (germline): SEHNR, FQNEAQ (reference sequence). CDR3 sequence (DNA): TGTGCCAGCAGCTTTGTCCCTTATGGCTACACCTTC. It is translated as CASSFVPYGYTF.